The 17 T cell receptor beta chains below were found in one sample sequenced in a study of T cell repertoires in cytomegalovirus infection. These receptors are not linked to any known antigen. MiXCR, run by TCRdb on the reads, gives a single entry per CDR3 protein. The table records about 60,000 distinct CDR3 sequences, around 30% of them present only once. The sample was PBMCs, sequenced either directly or after in vitro stimulation (not recorded which). These receptors came from a human donor in good health (CMV status not recorded). Some clones in this sample may be carry-over from other donors' samples.

The V call is TRBV5-1, the J call TRBJ2-5; maybe TRBD2 (6 bases). The germline CDR1 and CDR2 sequences are SGHRS and YFSETQ. The CDR3 covers 16 residues. Trimming took 0 bases from V and 1 from J, leaving 13 bases between them. The CDR3 DNA is TGCGCCAGCAGCTTGGTCTGGGTCGGGAGCCAAGAGACCCAGTACTTC. It is translated as CASSLVWVGSQETQYF. The whole variable domain, filled in from reference TRBV5-1 and TRBJ2-5, reads KAGVTQTPRYLIKTRGQQVTLSCSPISGHRSVSWYQQTPGQGLQFLFEYFSETQRNKGNFPGRFSGRQFSNSRSEMNVSTLELGDSALYLCASSLVWVGSQETQYFGPGTRLLVL.

Turning to this clonotype: Sequence at one end of the junction differs from germline and may be a read error. The chain links TRBV11-2 to TRBJ2-5; D gene unclear. CDR1 SGHAT and CDR2 FQNNGV come from the germline V gene. This CDR3 spans 14 amino acids. CDR3 amino acids: CASSLVEAEDTQYF. The CDR3 nucleotides read TGTGCCAGCAGCTTAGTTGAGGCAGAAGATACCCAGTACTTC. Together with reference TRBV11-2 and TRBJ2-5, the CDR3 gives the full variable domain: EAGVAQSPRYKIIEKRQSVAFWCNPISGHATLYWYQQILGQGPKLLIQFQNNGVVDDSQLPKDRFSAERLKGVDSTLKIQPAKLEDSAVYLCASSLVEAEDTQYFGPGTRLLVL.

The chain carries TRBV7-9 and TRBJ2-5, with 12 bases lining up with TRBD2. Unmatched junction bases numbered 8, after V lost 5 bases and J lost 4 bases. CDR1 is SEHNR and CDR2 is FQNEAQ in the germline V gene (reference sequence). The CDR3 has 16 residues. In nucleotides, the CDR3 is TGTGCCAGCAGCAGACTAGCGGGGGAGCTCGGAGAGACCCAGTACTTC. Protein sequence: CASSRLAGELGETQYF. The variable domain in full, with the rest retrieved from reference TRBV7-9 and TRBJ2-5, is DTGVSQNPRHKITKRGQNVTFRCDPISEHNRLYWYRQTLGQGPEFLTYFQNEAQLEKSRLLSDRFSAERPKGSFSTLEIQRTEQGDSAMYLCASSRLAGELGETQYFGPGTRLLVL.

The chain is built from TRBV11-2 and TRBJ1-1; 8 positions agree with TRBD1. The CDR3 is 16 amino acids. V lost 0 bases to trimming and J lost 0 bases; unmatched junction nucleotides: 3. Germline V CDR1 and CDR2: SGHAT, FQNNGV. CDR3 sequence reads: CASSLDGTGLNTEAFF. The CDR3 DNA reads TGTGCCAGCAGCTTAGATGGGACAGGTCTGAACACTGAAGCTTTCTTT.

The V gene is TRBV4-1, the J gene TRBJ2-5; D unresolved. Per the germline V gene, CDR1 is MGHRA and CDR2 is YSYEKL. This CDR3 is 13 amino acids long. Between the trimmed V and J ends, which lost 2 bases and 5 bases, there was a span of 9 bases. The CDR3 DNA sequence: TGCGCCAGCAGCCAAAGGGCGTTGGAGACCCAGTACTTC. This translates into CASSQRALETQYF.

Ten or more counts support this clonotype. The chain couples TRBV19 to TRBJ1-6; D is unresolved. This CDR3 has 14 residues. V lost 0 bases and J lost 7, with 7 bases in between. Germline loops: CDR1 LNHDA, CDR2 SQIVND (reference sequence). The CDR3, as DNA: TGTGCCAGTAGTATAGATCTTGAGAATTCACCCCTCCACTTT. As protein: CASSIDLENSPLHF.

J is TRBJ1-5 and V is TRBV4-3, with a tentative D call TRBD1 (5 bases). The CDR3 extends over 15 amino acids. V lost 4 bases and J 3 bases, leaving 13 bases between the germline ends. CDR1 and CDR2 (germline): LGHNA, YSLEER. CDR3 coding DNA: TGCGCCAGCAGCCCCTGGGTGGGACTCAATCAGCCCCAGCATTTT. This encodes CASSPWVGLNQPQHF.

This clonotype was counted only a few times. The gene calls are TRBV5-6 and TRBJ2-3, with no clear D. Trimming took 1 base from V and 0 from J, leaving 3 bases between them. CDR1 and CDR2 from the germline V gene are SGHDT and YYEEEE. The length of the CDR3 is 13 residues. CDR3 sequence: CASSLFSTDTQYF. CDR3 coding DNA: TGTGCCAGCAGCTTGTTCAGCACAGATACGCAGTATTTT.

The chain couples TRBV28 to TRBJ1-4; 9 nucleotides align to TRBD1. The CDR3 length is 15 residues. Germline V gene sequence: CDR1 MDHEN, CDR2 SYDVKM. Losses at the gene ends were 5 bases for V and 4 bases for J; bases not matched to a gene: 5. The CDR3 loop reads CASSARTGDNEKLFF. The CDR3 DNA sequence: TGTGCCAGCAGTGCTCGGACAGGGGATAATGAAAAACTGTTTTTT.

This chain uses TRBV4-3 with TRBJ2-7; D perhaps matches TRBD2 (5 bases). The CDR3 is 14 amino acids. Germline values: CDR1 LGHNA, CDR2 YSLEER. Deletions cut 0 bases from V and 3 bases from J, with 9 bases between. CDR3 sequence (DNA): TGCGCCAGCAGCCAAGATCGACTAATCTACGAGCAGTACTTC. This translates into CASSQDRLIYEQYF.

The chain carries TRBV6-1 and TRBJ2-3, with 10 positions matching TRBD2. Germline assignment: CDR1 MNHNS and CDR2 SASEGT. Trimming cost V 2 bases and J 2 bases; bases outside gene matches: 13. The CDR3 is 19 residues long. The CDR3 region is CASSELILAGKTSTDTQYF. DNA of the CDR3: TGTGCCAGCAGTGAATTAATACTAGCGGGAAAGACTTCCACAGATACGCAGTATTTT.

This rearrangement joins TRBV4-3 to TRBJ2-1; D possibly corresponds to TRBD2 (5 bases). Germline loops: CDR1 LGHNA, CDR2 YSLEER. The CDR3 is 14 residues long. V was cut by 1 base and J by 15 bases, with 19 bases left in between. The CDR3 coding sequence is TGCGCCAGCAGCCAAGGCGCCGGAGCGGCTATCCCGTTCTTC. This gives the protein CASSQGAGAAIPFF.

This rearrangement joins TRBV10-2 to TRBJ2-1, with D tentatively TRBD2 (5 bases). With 5 bases removed from V and 10 bases from J, the gap between germline ends came to 9 bases. CDR3 length: 11 residues. Germline CDR1 reads WSHSY; CDR2 reads SAAADI. CDR3 nucleotide sequence: TGCGCCAGCAGTAGCGGCGGGGAGCAGTTCTTC. Encoded protein: CASSSGGEQFF.

The rearrangement links TRBV19 to TRBJ2-7; weak D call: TRBD1 (5 bases). This CDR3 is built from 13 residues. In germline, CDR1 is LNHDA, CDR2 SQIVND (reference sequence). V lost 5 bases to trimming and J lost 6 bases, with 14 bases between them. The DNA for the CDR3 is TGTGCCAGTAGTGACGACAGTTCGGTCGAGCAGTACTTC. Protein sequence: CASSDDSSVEQYF.

Worth noting for this clonotype: It may be a read error: a sequence one base away is much more abundant. The V call is TRBV7-2, the J call TRBJ1-3; D not resolved. Germline assignment: CDR1 SGHTA and CDR2 FQGNSA. The CDR3 sequence is 15 residues long. CDR3: CANSSAGSSGNTIYF. The CDR3 bases are TGTGCCAACAGCTCAGCGGGGTCCTCTGGAAACACCATATATTTT.

The chain carries TRBV6-6 and TRBJ1-4; 7 bases map to TRBD1. The V segment lost 7 bases and the J segment 8 bases; nucleotides outside the gene matches: 13. CDR3 size: 15 residues. Looked up from germline, CDR1 is MNHNY and CDR2 is SVGAGI (reference sequence). The CDR3 is CASTSPGTDNEKLFF. The CDR3 DNA sequence: TGTGCCAGCACCTCTCCGGGGACAGATAACGAAAAACTGTTTTTT.

The chain links TRBV5-4 to TRBJ1-1, with D perhaps TRBD1 (6 bases). The CDR3 extends over 15 amino acids. CDR1 and CDR2 from the germline V gene are SGHNT and YYREEE (reference sequence). V lost 1 base, J lost 6 bases, and 16 bases lay in between. DNA for the CDR3: TGTGCCAGCAGCTTGTCAGGGGCCCTGGGGGCTGAAGCTTTCTTT. Its translation: CASSLSGALGAEAFF.